The 23 T cell receptor beta chains given below trace back to one sample, sequenced in a study of T-cell reconstitution after alpha-beta-depleted transplantation in children. The TCRbeta library incorporated unique molecular identifiers. MiXCR was run by TCRdb on the PCR reads, yielding one entry per CDR3 protein. This table holds about 300,000 distinct CDR3 sequences, about a tenth found once. Sequences were derived from PBMCs, sampled before TCRalphabeta/CD19-depleted stem cell transplant. These receptor sequences come from a boy under two years old with acute myeloid leukemia, due to receive a stem cell transplant.

This clonotype turned up a few times. V is TRBV7-3 and J is TRBJ2-2; 7 bases line up with TRBD1. The CDR3 extends over 14 amino acids. CDR1 and CDR2 from the germline V gene are SGHTA and FQGTGA. The ends lost 5 bases at V and 9 bases at J; junction bases unmatched: 9. The CDR3 DNA reads as TGTGCCAGCAGCCCGACAGGGTTTGGCAGGGAGCTGTTTTTT. It is translated as CASSPTGFGRELFF. The full variable domain, in which reference TRBV7-3 and TRBJ2-2 provide the parts outside the CDR3, is GAGVSQTPSNKVTEKGKYVELRCDPISGHTALYWYRQSLGQGPEFLIYFQGTGAADDSGLPNDRFFAVRPEGSVSTLKIQRTERGDSAVYLCASSPTGFGRELFFGEGSRLTVL.

Notes on this clonotype: One end of the junction does not line up with germline, which may come from a read error. The V gene is TRBV6-2 or TRBV6-3, the J gene TRBJ2-2; 7 bases are a match to TRBD2. Germline CDR1 is MNHEY and CDR2 is SVGEGT. CDR3 size: 15 residues. CDR3 loop: CASSHTSVNTGERFF. CDR3 nucleotide sequence: TGTGCCAGCAGTCACACTAGCGTAAACACCGGGGAGCGGTTTTTT.

This clonotype came up many times. The chain joins TRBV29-1 to TRBJ2-3; either TRBD1 or TRBD2 may supply D (7 bases each). CDR1 and CDR2 from the germline V gene are SQVTM and ANQGSEA. V lost 6 bases to trimming and J lost 4 bases, with 11 bases between them. This CDR3 region has 12 residues. CDR3 DNA: TGCAGCGTCAGGGGGGGGGCAGATACGCAGTATTTT. It yields the protein CSVRGGADTQYF.

V usage is TRBV12-3 or TRBV12-4 and J usage is TRBJ2-5, with 13 positions matching TRBD2. The CDR3 has 15 residues. With V trimmed by 6 bases and J by 4 bases, 5 bases remained unmatched. This chain's CDR3 is CASSPLAGGVETQYF. Here the CDR3 DNA reads TGTGCCAGCAGCCCACTAGCGGGAGGGGTAGAGACCCAGTACTTC.

A remark on this clonotype: The germline gene is not matched at one end of the junction; a read error may be the cause. CDR3 bases: TGCAGTGCTGGAGACCCGGACAGCCTCATTTTGAATGGCTACACCTTC. The encoded protein is CSAGDPDSLILNGYTF. The chain carries TRBV20-1 and TRBJ1-2; maybe TRBD1 (6 bases). Germline CDR1 DFQATT, CDR2 SNEGSKA (reference sequence). The CDR3 is 16 residues long.

The sample holds many counts of this clonotype. CDR3 nucleotide sequence: TGTGCCAGCAGCTACCTAGGGAACTACGAGCAGTACTTC. This translates into CASSYLGNYEQYF. The chain links TRBV11-3 to TRBJ2-7; the D is unclear. The CDR3 extends over 13 amino acids. Trimming cost V 4 bases and J 3 bases, with 10 bases left between them. Germline loops: CDR1 SGHNT, CDR2 YENEEA.

This rearrangement joins TRBV28 to TRBJ2-7; 8 bases fit TRBD1. CDR1 and CDR2 from the germline V gene are MDHEN and SYDVKM. The trim removed 2 bases at V and 7 bases at J, leaving 10 bases unmatched. The CDR3 loop spans 15 amino acids. CDR3 in DNA: TGTGCCAGCAGTTTACGATTTCAGGGGGCTGGGGAGCAGTACTTC. As protein: CASSLRFQGAGEQYF.

The CDR3: CASSSEGLQYQETQYF. The CDR3 nucleotides read TGTGCCAGCAGTTCCGAGGGACTACAGTACCAAGAGACCCAGTACTTC. The rearrangement joins TRBV28 to TRBJ2-5, with 7 nucleotides matching TRBD2. This CDR3 contains 16 residues. V was pared by 4 bases and J by 0 bases, with 8 bases of the junction left unmatched. Germline V gives CDR1 MDHEN, CDR2 SYDVKM.

This clonotype has ten or more counts. The V call is TRBV5-1, the J call TRBJ2-1; a possible D gene is TRBD2 (5 bases). The CDR3 extends over 11 amino acids. CDR1 and CDR2 (germline): SGHRS, YFSETQ. V was shortened by 4 bases and J by 15 bases, with 14 bases between the two germline ends. CDR3 bases: TGCGCCAGCAGCCCCGAGGACTCCGGGTTCTTC. Protein: CASSPEDSGFF.

This clonotype was counted ten times or more. The rearrangement joins TRBV29-1 to TRBJ2-1, with 7 bases fitting TRBD1. The length of the CDR3 is 14 residues. With 5 bases clipped from V and 4 bases from J, the junction kept 8 bases outside the gene matches. Per the germline V gene, CDR1 is SQVTM and CDR2 is ANQGSEA. In DNA form, the CDR3 reads TGCAGCGTTCCCAGGGGGTCGAGATACAATGAGCAGTTCTTC. Its translation: CSVPRGSRYNEQFF.

The sample holds many counts of this clonotype. The V gene is TRBV27, the J gene TRBJ1-1; D is undetermined. The CDR3 is 15 amino acids. V shed 6 bases and J shed 1 base, with 15 bases lying between them. Germline V CDR1 and CDR2: MNHEY, SMNVEV (reference sequence). CDR3 sequence: CASSYTTVGNTEAFF. Written as DNA, the CDR3 is TGTGCCAGCAGCTATACAACCGTGGGGAACACTGAAGCTTTCTTT.

The chain couples TRBV15 to TRBJ1-1, with TRBD1 as a possible D gene (5 bases). CDR1 and CDR2 from the germline V gene are LNHNV and YYDKDF (reference sequence). V dropped 1 base and J dropped 11 bases, with 17 bases sitting between them. CDR3 size: 14 residues. As DNA, the CDR3 is TGTGCCACCAGCAGAGGTGGAGGGGAGAAATCGGCTTTCTTT. Translating it yields CATSRGGGEKSAFF.

This clonotype was counted at least ten times. The chain combines TRBV20-1 with TRBJ1-2, with D unclear. Deletions cut 0 bases from V and 0 bases from J, with 5 bases between. Germline V gives CDR1 DFQATT, CDR2 SNEGSKA (reference sequence). The CDR3 covers 13 residues. The CDR3 DNA reads as TGCAGTGCTAGAGATTCGACTAACTATGGCTACACCTTC. Translating it yields CSARDSTNYGYTF.

At least ten counts were recorded for this clonotype. J is TRBJ2-7 and V is TRBV20-1; TRBD2 agrees at 10 bases. CDR1 is DFQATT and CDR2 is SNEGSKA in the germline V gene (reference sequence). Germline trimming cut 2 bases from V and 2 bases from J; bases unmatched to any gene: 9. The CDR3 length is 16 residues. For the CDR3, the DNA is TGCAGTGCTAGACCCATCTGGACTAGCGGCACCTACGAGCAGTACTTC. Translated: CSARPIWTSGTYEQYF.

This clonotype was counted at least ten times. V gene TRBV9 combines with J gene TRBJ2-3, with 10 bases matching TRBD2. CDR1 is SGDLS, CDR2 YYNGEE, per germline. With V trimmed by 0 bases and J by 5 bases, 3 bases remained unmatched. The CDR3 contains 15 residues. CDR3 in DNA: TGTGCCAGCAGCGTAGGGGGACTAGCGCGAGATACGCAGTATTTT. Encoded protein: CASSVGGLARDTQYF.

In its sample, this clonotype was seen many times. This rearrangement joins TRBV6-5 to TRBJ2-7; tentatively, D is TRBD1 or TRBD2 (6 bases each). This CDR3 spans 13 amino acids. The V and J ends lost 2 bases and 3 bases respectively, with 8 bases between them. Per germline, CDR1 MNHEY and CDR2 SVGAGI. This chain's CDR3 is CASSYGGLYEQYF. DNA for the CDR3: TGTGCCAGCAGTTACGGGGGGCTCTACGAGCAGTACTTC.

This clonotype was seen at least ten times. V is TRBV7-9 and J is TRBJ1-4, with D unresolved. With 1 base removed from V and 8 bases from J, the gap between germline ends came to 8 bases. Germline assignment: CDR1 SEHNR and CDR2 FQNEAQ (reference sequence). This CDR3 is built from 13 residues. DNA of the CDR3: TGTGCCAGCAGCTTAGGTGGAGAGGAAAAACTGTTTTTT. Translation: CASSLGGEEKLFF.

Ten or more counts support this clonotype. The chain employs TRBV12-3 or TRBV12-4 and TRBJ2-5; tentatively, D is TRBD1 (6 bases). The CDR3 contains 16 residues. V lost 6 bases and J lost 2, with 19 bases in between. The CDR3 loop reads CASSRLNRETQETQYF. CDR3 coding DNA: TGTGCCAGCAGCCGACTCAACAGGGAAACTCAAGAGACCCAGTACTTC.

This clonotype was counted between two and nine times. This chain uses TRBV27 with TRBJ2-2; D call uncertain. Deletions cut 5 bases from V and 7 bases from J, with 17 bases between. This CDR3 is built from 15 residues. CDR1 MNHEY and CDR2 SMNVEV come from the germline V gene (reference sequence). The CDR3 protein is CASSPLRWMIGELFF. The DNA of the CDR3 is TGTGCCAGCAGTCCCCTGAGGTGGATGATCGGGGAGCTGTTTTTT.

This clonotype came up many times. V and J are TRBV3-1 and TRBJ2-1, with 9 bases aligning to TRBD1. CDR1 is LGHDT, CDR2 YNNKEL, per germline (reference sequence). Trimming cost V 1 base and J 15 bases; bases outside gene matches: 4. The CDR3 consists of 12 residues. The CDR3 reads CASSQVRQGVFF. CDR3 nucleotides: TGTGCCAGCAGCCAAGTGCGACAGGGGGTGTTCTTC.

This clonotype showed up many times. The chain uses TRBV9 and TRBJ1-3; D call uncertain. CDR1 and CDR2 from the germline V gene are SGDLS and YYNGEE. CDR3 size: 15 residues. The ends were cut back, 0 bases at V and 2 bases at J, with 9 bases in the middle. The CDR3 DNA is TGTGCCAGCAGCGTAGCCTGGGGAGCTGGAAACACCATATATTTT. This translates into CASSVAWGAGNTIYF.

This clonotype has a count of ten or more. The CDR3 is CASRHAGTVNTGELFF. The CDR3 region has the DNA TGTGCCAGCAGGCATGCCGGGACAGTCAACACCGGGGAGCTGTTTTTT. J is TRBJ2-2 and V is TRBV7-9, with 7 bases aligning to TRBD1. The CDR3 totals 16 residues. Looked up from germline, CDR1 is SEHNR and CDR2 is FQNEAQ (reference sequence). V dropped 6 bases and J dropped 2; count of bases not matched to a gene: 9.

This clonotype was recorded at least ten times. The rearrangement uses TRBV10-3 and TRBJ1-5, with a weak D call TRBD1 (6 bases). V lost 1 base, J lost 0 bases, and 19 bases lay in between. In germline, CDR1 is ENHRY, CDR2 SYGVKD. There are 19 residues in the CDR3. CDR3 nucleotides: TGTGCCATCAGTGAGTTAGGGGGGCCAGGCTCCCTTAGCAATCAGCCCCAGCATTTT. This sequence encodes CAISELGGPGSLSNQPQHF.